This TCR beta chain came from a study of blood T cell repertoires in COVID-19. Notes on this clone: This specimen includes other DNA sequences encoding the same CDR3.

In the authors' workflow: How many nucleated cells were present was estimated from reference gene primer amplification. Clones were sequenced by immunoSEQ multiplex PCR, and TCRdb holds only the in-frame ones, with some missing. The V and J calls and the clone size are those of that table, but D and trimming were determined from the DNA. The sample has around 230,000 clones; 65% to 90% are singletons. The source of this sequence is a man in his forties who had recovered from COVID-19. The sample comprised peripheral blood.

The CDR3 loop is CASSFGQNTEAFF. CDR3 DNA sequence: TGTGCCAGCAGTTTTGGGCAGAACACTGAAGCTTTCTTT. The chain employs TRBV12-3 or TRBV12-4 and TRBJ1-1; no firm D call. Trimming stripped 3 bases from V and 1 base from J, with 6 bases between. This CDR3 is built from 13 residues.